One sample yielded the 17 T cell receptor beta chains listed below, sequenced in a study of OX40 agonist ivuxolimab in advanced cancers. The library relied on the immunoSEQ multiplex PCR assay. Not all clones reach the TCRdb copy of this immuneACCESS table, which keeps in-frame sequences only. Checked studies attribute under half of the gap to unresolved V genes and leave the rest unexplained. The sample contains tens of thousands of clones, about nine tenths of them found a single time. About 25% of the sample is in the top ten clones. The input for sequencing was CD4+ or CD8+ T cells sorted from blood, taken in a trial of the OX40 agonist ivuxolimab. The receptors stem from an adult with an advanced solid tumor such as melanoma, head and neck, liver or kidney cancer.

The V and J genes are TRBV2 and TRBJ2-7; 9 bases align to TRBD1. Germline V gene data show CDR1 as SNHLY and CDR2 as FYNNEI. Trimming removed 6 bases from V and 5 bases from J; junction bases left unmatched: 8. CDR3 length: 14 residues. CDR3: CASRGGQGGDEQYF. The CDR3, as DNA: TGTGCCAGCAGGGGGGGACAGGGAGGAGACGAGCAGTACTTC.

The chain uses TRBV7-8 and TRBJ2-1; 9 positions match TRBD2. Per the germline V gene, CDR1 is SGHVS and CDR2 is FQNEAQ. The CDR3 is 16 amino acids. V dropped 5 bases and J dropped 6; count of bases not matched to a gene: 11. The CDR3 nucleotides read TGTGCCAGCAGCCCATTCGGCGGGAGGGCCGCCAATGAGCAGTTCTTC. It encodes CASSPFGGRAANEQFF. Filled out from reference TRBV7-8 and TRBJ2-1, the complete variable domain reads GAGVSQSPRYKVAKRGQDVALRCDPISGHVSLFWYQQALGQGPEFLTYFQNEAQLDKSGLPSDRFFAERPEGSVSTLKIQRTQQEDSAVYLCASSPFGGRAANEQFFGPGTRLTVL.

V is TRBV29-1 and J is TRBJ2-7; 10 bases fit TRBD2. The CDR3 runs to 14 residues. Losses at the gene ends were 2 bases for V and 5 bases for J; bases not matched to a gene: 6. Germline-derived CDR1 and CDR2 are SQVTM and ANQGSEA. CDR3 sequence (DNA): TGCAGCGTTGAATCTAGCGGGAGACGGAACGAGCAGTACTTC. Translation: CSVESSGRRNEQYF.

J is TRBJ2-2 and V is TRBV11-3, with 9 nucleotides matching TRBD1. Germline V gives CDR1 SGHNT, CDR2 YENEEA. The ends lost 2 bases at V and 7 bases at J; junction bases unmatched: 8. This CDR3 has 16 residues. The CDR3 protein is CASSLRDRVLFGELFF. CDR3 coding DNA: TGTGCCAGCAGCTTAAGGGACAGGGTTTTATTCGGGGAGCTGTTTTTT.

With respect to this clone: The identical CDR3 is also encoded by other nucleotide sequences in the sample. The chain recombines TRBV6-5 with TRBJ1-2, with D possibly TRBD1 on 5 matching bases. This CDR3 spans 13 amino acids. Germline CDR1 and CDR2: MNHEY and SVGAGI. V lost 0 bases, J lost 4 bases, and 6 bases lay in between. Here the CDR3 DNA reads TGTGCCAGCAGTTACTCCAGGGTCTATGGCTACACCTTC. It specifies CASSYSRVYGYTF.

The chain has TRBV27 and TRBJ1-1; no clear D. The CDR3 is 14 residues long. The V and J ends lost 4 bases and 1 base respectively, with 10 bases between them. Germline CDR1 reads MNHEY; CDR2 reads SMNVEV (reference sequence). This chain's CDR3 is CASSYPPGNTEAFF. In DNA form, the CDR3 reads TGTGCCAGCAGTTATCCCCCAGGGAACACTGAAGCTTTCTTT.

The V and J genes are TRBV6-1 and TRBJ2-7; D is ambiguous. The CDR3 is 13 amino acids. The germline V gene encodes CDR1 MNHNS and CDR2 SASEGT. V was shortened by 0 bases and J by 4 bases, with 7 bases between the two germline ends. CDR3 nucleotides: TGTGCCAGCAGTGAAGCGCAAGTTTACGAGCAGTACTTC. Translated: CASSEAQVYEQYF.

The chain employs TRBV19 and TRBJ2-5; 7 nucleotides align to TRBD1. The CDR3 has 16 residues. V lost 3 bases, J lost 0 bases, and 7 bases stayed unmatched. CDR1 is LNHDA, CDR2 SQIVND, per germline (reference sequence). The CDR3 reads CASSMTGRSNQETQYF. CDR3 DNA sequence: TGTGCCAGTAGTATGACAGGGCGAAGCAACCAAGAGACCCAGTACTTC.

V gene TRBV29-1 combines with J gene TRBJ1-1; 10 bases align to TRBD1. The J segment lost 0 bases and the V segment lost 7 bases, leaving 5 bases of the junction unmatched. The CDR3 extends over 14 amino acids. Germline CDR1 reads SQVTM; CDR2 reads ANQGSEA. CDR3 sequence: CSAGTGDMNTEAFF. The CDR3 DNA is TGCAGCGCAGGGACAGGGGACATGAACACTGAAGCTTTCTTT.

This clone has just one count. The V call is TRBV7-2, the J call TRBJ2-7; D not resolved. The germline gives CDR1 SGHTA, CDR2 FQGNSA. Deletions cut 1 base from V and 3 bases from J, with 4 bases between. The CDR3 contains 12 residues. As DNA, the CDR3 is TGTGCCAGCAGCTTAGGGCGCTACGAGCAGTACTTC. Translation: CASSLGRYEQYF.

As to this clone: Other DNA sequences within the sample encode an identical CDR3. The rearrangement links TRBV28 to TRBJ2-7; D is possibly TRBD2 (5 bases). CDR1 MDHEN and CDR2 SYDVKM come from the germline V gene. Trimming shortened V by 2 bases and J by 3 bases, and 5 bases separated the two germline ends. The CDR3 consists of 12 residues. In DNA form, the CDR3 reads TGTGCCAGCAGTTTAGGAGGCTACGAGCAGTACTTC. It yields the protein CASSLGGYEQYF.

The CDR3 here is CASSGTGGTYEQYF. CDR3 coding DNA: TGTGCCAGCAGTGGGACAGGGGGGACCTACGAGCAGTACTTC. The chain combines TRBV6-1 with TRBJ2-7; 10 bases align to TRBD1. The CDR3 extends over 14 amino acids. CDR1 MNHNS and CDR2 SASEGT come from the germline V gene. V trimming: 4 bases; J trimming: 2 bases; junction bases outside the gene matches: 2.

The rearrangement links TRBV5-1 to TRBJ1-6; a weak D match, TRBD1 (5 bases). The CDR3 extends over 15 amino acids. V was trimmed by 0 bases and J by 7 bases, leaving 11 bases between them. CDR1 and CDR2 from the germline V gene are SGHRS and YFSETQ. The CDR3 DNA follows: TGCGCCAGCAGCTTGGGGGACCTTCGGAATTCACCCCTCCACTTT. Protein product: CASSLGDLRNSPLHF.

The chain joins TRBV11-2 to TRBJ2-7; D gene unclear. V dropped 1 base and J dropped 0 bases, with 10 bases sitting between them. The CDR3 is 15 residues long. The germline V gene encodes CDR1 SGHAT and CDR2 FQNNGV. In DNA, the CDR3 is TGTGCCAGCAGCTTAGCTGGCTTTAGCTCCTACGAGCAGTACTTC. Translated: CASSLAGFSSYEQYF.

The chain links TRBV28 to TRBJ1-2; no firm D call. V shed 8 bases and J shed 1 base, with 14 bases lying between them. The V gene's germline CDR1 is MDHEN and CDR2 SYDVKM. This CDR3 spans 14 amino acids. CDR3 DNA: TGTGCCAGCGCAGTACCAGGTCTTAACTATGGCTACACCTTC. Its protein product is CASAVPGLNYGYTF.

The gene calls are TRBV10-2 and TRBJ2-7; D not certain. Germline-derived CDR1 and CDR2 are WSHSY and SAAADI. This CDR3 is built from 13 residues. Trimming removed 0 bases at V and 4 bases at J, with 7 bases between. The CDR3 nucleotides are TGCGCCAGCAGTGAGTCGAAGCCTTACGAGCAGTACTTC. This translates into CASSESKPYEQYF.

This clone was seen a few times. The chain uses TRBV6-1 and TRBJ1-5; TRBD1 is a possible D gene (6 bases). The CDR3 has 14 amino acids. Trimming stripped 3 bases from V and 10 bases from J, with 16 bases between. The germline V gene encodes CDR1 MNHNS and CDR2 SASEGT. Written as DNA, the CDR3 is TGTGCCAGCAGTGAGAGGGGGGGGATAAATCCCCAGCATTTT. Protein product: CASSERGGINPQHF.